Following are 9 T cell receptor beta chains from one sample sequenced in a study of neurological immune-mediated disorders. TCRdb reanalysed the 5' RACE reads using MiXCR and keeps one entry per CDR3 protein. The profile covers tens of thousands of distinct CDR3 sequences, with roughly 2.5% appearing a single time and approximately 3% taken by the ten largest. The sample was PBMCs. Every receptor here comes from a man in his fifties or sixties with multiple sclerosis.

This clonotype has at least ten counts. The rearrangement uses TRBV20-1 and TRBJ1-5; no firm D call. Trimming removed 3 bases from V and 2 bases from J, with 11 bases in between. Germline V gene lookup returns CDR1 DFQATT and CDR2 SNEGSKA (reference sequence). The CDR3 loop spans 14 amino acids. The chain's CDR3 is CSARVEVGNQPQHF. The CDR3 DNA follows: TGCAGTGCTAGGGTGGAGGTGGGCAATCAGCCCCAGCATTTT.

In its sample, this clonotype was seen many times. This chain's CDR3 is CASSFGQNTEAFF. In DNA, the CDR3 is TGTGCCAGCAGCTTCGGACAGAACACTGAAGCTTTCTTT. J is TRBJ1-1 and V is TRBV5-6, with D tentatively TRBD1 (5 bases). The germline gives CDR1 SGHDT, CDR2 YYEEEE. This CDR3 has 13 amino acids. V lost 2 bases, J lost 1 base, and 6 bases lay in between. Variable domain in full (rest from reference TRBV5-6 and TRBJ1-1): DAGVTQSPTHLIKTRGQQVTLRCSPKSGHDTVSWYQQALGQGPQFIFQYYEEEERQRGNFPDRFSGHQFPNYSSELNVNALLLGDSALYLCASSFGQNTEAFFGQGTRLTVV.

In this sample, this clonotype turned up many times. The chain is built from TRBV9 and TRBJ1-2, with 7 positions matching TRBD1. J was trimmed by 6 bases and V by 2 bases; bases with no gene match: 7. Germline assignment: CDR1 SGDLS and CDR2 YYNGEE. The CDR3 runs to 14 residues. This chain's CDR3 is CASSVEGAVNGYTF. CDR3 sequence (DNA): TGTGCCAGCAGCGTGGAGGGGGCTGTAAATGGCTACACCTTC.

This clonotype was observed many times. The chain joins TRBV2 to TRBJ2-3; 11 nucleotides line up with TRBD2. The germline V gene encodes CDR1 SNHLY and CDR2 FYNNEI. The trim removed 7 bases at V and 2 bases at J, leaving 5 bases unmatched. There are 15 residues in the CDR3. This CDR3 is CASITSGGYTDTQYF. The CDR3, as DNA: TGTGCCAGCATAACTAGCGGGGGATACACAGATACGCAGTATTTT.

This clonotype has at least ten counts. Written as DNA, the CDR3 is TGTGCCATCAGTGAGCACCGGGGGGATACGCAGTATTTT. Its translation is CAISEHRGDTQYF. The chain carries TRBV10-3 and TRBJ2-3, with D perhaps matching TRBD2 (6 bases). Per germline, CDR1 ENHRY and CDR2 SYGVKD. V lost 2 bases and J 6 bases, leaving 9 bases between the germline ends. There are 13 residues in the CDR3.

Ten or more counts support this clonotype. CDR3 nucleotide sequence: TGTGCCAGCAGCTTAGCTCTGAGTTCTGGAAACACCATATATTTT. Translated, it gives CASSLALSSGNTIYF. This chain joins TRBV7-8 and TRBJ1-3; D is unresolved. With 0 bases removed from V and 1 base from J, the gap between germline ends came to 7 bases. Germline CDR1 SGHVS, CDR2 FQNEAQ. The length of the CDR3 is 15 residues.

This clonotype was recorded many times. V and J are TRBV12-3 or TRBV12-4 and TRBJ2-7; the D gene is possibly TRBD1 (6 bases). This CDR3 has 14 residues. V gave up 5 bases and J gave up 1 base, with 12 bases separating them. The CDR3 DNA sequence: TGTGCCAGCAGTGCGCAGGGGAATTCCTACGAGCAGTACTTC. Residues: CASSAQGNSYEQYF.

This clonotype was recorded at least ten times. V and J are TRBV9 and TRBJ2-5, with 10 bases aligning to TRBD2. This CDR3 region has 15 residues. The V gene end was trimmed by 4 bases and the J gene end by 1 base; junction bases not matched to a gene: 4. Per the germline V gene, CDR1 is SGDLS and CDR2 is YYNGEE. DNA for the CDR3: TGTGCCAGCAGCATTAGCGGGGGGCCCCAAGAGACCCAGTACTTC. Encoded protein: CASSISGGPQETQYF.

This clonotype was counted ten times or more. V is TRBV2 and J is TRBJ1-1; D might be TRBD1 (5 bases). Looked up from germline, CDR1 is SNHLY and CDR2 is FYNNEI. The CDR3 totals 13 residues. Trimming left V 7 bases short and J 3 bases short, with 12 bases between. The CDR3 bases are TGTGCCAGCAAGGGGAACGGGGACACTGAAGCTTTCTTT. This codes for CASKGNGDTEAFF. Drawing the rest from reference TRBV2 and TRBJ1-1, the complete variable domain is EPEVTQTPSHQVTQMGQEVILRCVPISNHLYFYWYRQILGQKVEFLVSFYNNEISEKSEIFDDQFSVERPDGSNFTLKIRSTKLEDSAMYFCASKGNGDTEAFFGQGTRLTVV.